This T cell receptor (beta chain) was profiled in a study of T cell repertoires in cytomegalovirus infection. Across the study: Recently identified HLA-C-restricted CMV epitopes were used, and well-studied HLA-B-restricted CMV epitopes were used as well. The public TCR beta signatures pointed to both CMV infection and matching HLA type.

Trimming removed 7 bases from V and 3 bases from J, with 23 bases in between. The CDR3 consists of 17 residues. CDR1 and CDR2 (germline): LNHDA, SQIVND (reference sequence). Findings and caveats of the study: The response measured ex vivo was dominated by TCR beta clonotypes (HLA-C-restricted and CMV-specific). Carriers of CMV and the relevant HLA type were discriminated by public TCR beta frequency.

Points on this clonotype: Its antigen is unknown.

TCRdb ran MiXCR on the reads and lists one entry per CDR3 protein. Among around 800,000 distinct CDR3 sequences, approximately 29% were seen once, and the ten largest hold 9.5% to 15%. Sequencing was performed on cultured CD8+ T cells from PBMCs, taken from culture after CMV antigen stimulation. The receptor comes from a human donor in good health (CMV status not recorded). Some clones in this sample may be carry-over from other donors' samples. The V call is TRBV19, the J call TRBJ2-3; D not resolved. The CDR3 reads CASIPQGPPTGTDTQYF. As DNA, the CDR3 is TGTGCCAGTATTCCCCAAGGACCTCCTACGGGTACAGATACGCAGTATTTT.